These 21 T cell receptor beta chains share one sample of origin, sequenced in a study of blood T cell repertoires in COVID-19. Profiled with immunoSEQ multiplex PCR; TCRdb holds only in-frame clones, not every one. The table lists some 140,000 clones, 60% to 85% of them singletons. The sample taken for sequencing was peripheral blood. These receptors came from an older man with acute or convalescent COVID-19.

The chain couples TRBV6-6 to TRBJ2-5, with a tentative D call TRBD2 (7 bases). Germline V lookup: CDR1 MNHNY, CDR2 SVGAGI (reference sequence). Trimming stripped 8 bases from V and 5 bases from J, with 21 bases between. The CDR3 length is 15 residues. For the CDR3, the DNA is TGTGCCAGCCAGTTGAGGGGGGGTCCCACGGAGACCCAGTACTTC. Protein product: CASQLRGGPTETQYF.

The V call is TRBV10-2, the J call TRBJ1-4; the D is unclear. The CDR3 is 12 residues long. Trimming took off 5 bases at V and 8 bases at J, with 9 bases between the two ends. CDR1 WSHSY and CDR2 SAAADI come from the germline V gene. CDR3 bases: TGCGCCAGCAGTCAAACCGGGGAAAAACTGTTTTTT. Translating it yields CASSQTGEKLFF.

The chain is built from TRBV5-1 and TRBJ1-6; TRBD1 might be the D (6 bases). This CDR3 has 14 residues. CDR1 and CDR2 from the germline V gene are SGHRS and YFSETQ. Trimming took 3 bases from V and 8 from J, leaving 12 bases between them. The CDR3 sequence: CASSSDQGYSPLHF. In DNA form, the CDR3 reads TGCGCCAGCAGCTCGGATCAGGGGTATTCACCCCTCCACTTT.

The chain couples TRBV4-2 to TRBJ1-5; D is possibly TRBD1 (5 bases). The CDR3 is 14 residues long. V was trimmed by 6 bases and J by 5 bases, leaving 14 bases between them. Germline V gene lookup returns CDR1 LGHNA and CDR2 YNFKEQ. The CDR3 DNA sequence: TGTGCCAGCAGTGCGACCCAGGGATATCAGCCCCAGCATTTT. This encodes CASSATQGYQPQHF.

This chain connects TRBV29-1 to TRBJ1-5; tentative D call: TRBD1 (5 bases). Between the trimmed V and J ends, which lost 6 bases and 4 bases, there was a span of 13 bases. The CDR3 extends over 13 amino acids. CDR1 is SQVTM and CDR2 is ANQGSEA in the germline V gene. In DNA, the CDR3 is TGCAGCGTGGCCGGGGGGGGAAATCAGCCCCAGCATTTT. Protein: CSVAGGGNQPQHF.

This clone turned up a few times. This rearrangement joins TRBV6-6 to TRBJ1-2; 8 positions match TRBD1. Germline V gene lookup returns CDR1 MNHNY and CDR2 SVGAGI (reference sequence). This CDR3 is built from 13 residues. J lost 3 bases, V lost 8 bases, and 5 bases had no gene match. This CDR3 is CASVDRGDYGYTF. In nucleotides, the CDR3 is TGTGCCAGCGTTGACAGGGGCGACTATGGCTACACCTTC.

The chain recombines TRBV11-3 with TRBJ1-5; a weak D match, TRBD1 (6 bases). V lost 5 bases and J lost 4, with 24 bases in between. The CDR3 extends over 18 amino acids. CDR1 is SGHNT, CDR2 YENEEA, per germline. CDR3 amino acids: CASSPLVGGAGRNQPQHF. DNA for the CDR3: TGTGCCAGCAGCCCACTGGTGGGGGGGGCCGGGAGGAATCAGCCCCAGCATTTT.

This chain uses TRBV28 with TRBJ2-1, with 9 bases lining up with TRBD1. V dropped 6 bases and J dropped 4; count of bases not matched to a gene: 4. Germline values: CDR1 MDHEN, CDR2 SYDVKM. The CDR3 runs to 14 residues. This CDR3 reads CASSGGQGYNEQFF. The CDR3 DNA reads TGTGCCAGCAGCGGGGGACAGGGATACAATGAGCAGTTCTTC.

The gene calls are TRBV5-1 and TRBJ2-7; 10 bases are shared with TRBD1. This CDR3 contains 17 residues. CDR1 and CDR2 (germline): SGHRS, YFSETQ. The V segment lost 4 bases and the J segment 4 bases; nucleotides outside the gene matches: 14. CDR3 amino acids: CASSPDTLGQGPYEQYF. The CDR3 bases are TGCGCCAGCAGCCCCGATACCCTGGGACAGGGGCCTTACGAGCAGTACTTC.

This chain links TRBV6-6 with TRBJ2-2, with a possible D match to TRBD2 (7 bases). In germline, CDR1 is MNHNY, CDR2 SVGAGI (reference sequence). This CDR3 is built from 16 residues. Trimming pared 3 bases from V and 7 bases from J, leaving 18 bases between. The CDR3 is CASSYGSGGGGGELFF. DNA of the CDR3: TGTGCCAGCAGTTATGGATCTGGCGGGGGCGGCGGGGAGCTGTTTTTT.

This sequence joins TRBV5-1 and TRBJ1-1, with D uncertain. The CDR3 consists of 13 residues. V dropped 0 bases and J dropped 1 base, with 4 bases sitting between them. In germline, CDR1 is SGHRS, CDR2 YFSETQ. The CDR3 protein is CASSLGANTEAFF. As DNA, the CDR3 is TGCGCCAGCAGCTTGGGAGCGAACACTGAAGCTTTCTTT.

This CDR3 reads CASSYRPSGGVRDTQYF. The CDR3 DNA sequence: TGTGCCAGCAGTTACAGGCCTAGCGGGGGGGTTAGGGATACGCAGTATTTT. This sequence joins TRBV6-2 or TRBV6-3 and TRBJ2-3; 12 bases are shared with TRBD2. The germline gives CDR1 MNHEY, CDR2 SVGEGT. This CDR3 is built from 17 residues. Trimming removed 2 bases from V and 6 bases from J; junction bases left unmatched: 9.

The chain recombines TRBV9 with TRBJ1-2; D gene unclear. Germline CDR1 SGDLS, CDR2 YYNGEE. This CDR3 spans 13 amino acids. The V end lost 2 bases, the J end lost 7 bases, and 12 bases lay between the germline ends. The CDR3 DNA follows: TGTGCCAGCAGCGTTCGGGGTCTTGGTGGCTACACCTTC. Amino acid sequence: CASSVRGLGGYTF.

The chain is built from TRBV6-2 or TRBV6-3 and TRBJ2-2; TRBD1 agrees at 8 bases. Trimming at V came to 3 bases and at J to 8 bases, leaving 11 bases not matched to a gene. This CDR3 has 16 residues. Germline V gene lookup returns CDR1 MNHEY and CDR2 SVGEGT. In DNA form, the CDR3 reads TGTGCCAGCAGTTATACCAGGGGGCATTTAGAGGGGGAGCTGTTTTTT. Translated: CASSYTRGHLEGELFF.

The chain has TRBV6-5 and TRBJ2-3, with D maybe TRBD1 (5 bases). Germline CDR1 is MNHEY and CDR2 is SVGAGI. This CDR3 comprises 15 residues. With 10 bases removed from V and 2 bases from J, the gap between germline ends came to 19 bases. The CDR3 coding sequence is TGTGCCACCCTGAGTTATGGACACACCACAGATACGCAGTATTTT. The encoded protein is CATLSYGHTTDTQYF.

The chain joins TRBV3-1 (or the pseudogene TRBV3-2) to TRBJ2-5; TRBD2 aligns across 7 bases. V dropped 1 base and J dropped 2; count of bases not matched to a gene: 7. The CDR3 contains 16 residues. Germline V gene data show CDR1 as LGHDT and CDR2 as YNNKEL (reference sequence). CDR3 residues: CASSQAGAGTQETQYF. The CDR3 DNA is TGTGCCAGCAGCCAAGCGGGAGCGGGGACTCAAGAGACCCAGTACTTC.

The V gene is TRBV19, the J gene TRBJ1-2; TRBD1 matches at 8 bases. Germline CDR1 LNHDA, CDR2 SQIVND (reference sequence). This CDR3 is built from 14 residues. Trimming removed 0 bases from V and 8 bases from J; junction bases left unmatched: 5. As DNA, the CDR3 is TGTGCCAGTAGTATAGATTATGGGACAGGAGGCTACACCTTC. Its protein product is CASSIDYGTGGYTF.

The CDR3 is CASSLWTGLDTGELFF. The CDR3, as DNA: TGTGCCAGCAGTTTATGGACAGGGTTGGACACCGGGGAGCTGTTTTTT. V gene TRBV28 combines with J gene TRBJ2-2; TRBD1 matches at 7 bases. CDR1 is MDHEN and CDR2 is SYDVKM in the germline V gene. V gave up 0 bases and J gave up 3 bases; unmatched junction bases: 4. The CDR3 loop spans 16 amino acids.

V is TRBV21-1 and J is TRBJ1-2; TRBD1 was called by the table and not checked on the DNA. TRBV21-1 is a pseudogene. This CDR3 has 17 residues. The DNA of the CDR3 is TGTGCCAGCAGCACCGACAGGGCCTCCGCAGAACTCTATGGCTACACCTTC. Translated: CASSTDRASAELYGYTF.

The chain is built from TRBV7-9 and TRBJ2-4; D is perhaps TRBD2 (6 bases). The CDR3 is made up of 18 amino acids. V lost 4 bases to trimming and J lost 0 bases, with 19 bases between them. Looked up from germline, CDR1 is SEHNR and CDR2 is FQNEAQ (reference sequence). The CDR3 is CASSSGVWRGLAKNIQYF. The CDR3 DNA is TGTGCCAGCAGCTCCGGTGTCTGGCGGGGATTAGCCAAAAACATTCAGTACTTC.

This clone was counted between two and nine times. The chain uses TRBV7-2 and TRBJ1-2; a possible D gene is TRBD1 (6 bases). Trimming took off 4 bases at V and 9 bases at J, with 24 bases between the two ends. The CDR3 has 16 residues. Germline CDR1 SGHTA, CDR2 FQGNSA. CDR3 loop: CASSYWGGRLLQSYTF. The CDR3 DNA reads TGTGCCAGCAGCTACTGGGGGGGGCGGCTCCTGCAGAGCTACACCTTC. Using reference TRBV7-2 and TRBJ1-2 for the parts outside the CDR3, the full variable domain is GAGVSQSPSNKVTEKGKDVELRCDPISGHTALYWYRQSLGQGLEFLIYFQGNSAPDKSGLPSDRFSAERTGGSVSTLTIQRTQQEDSAVYLCASSYWGGRLLQSYTFGSGTRLTVV.